This T cell receptor beta chain was profiled in a study of shared clonotypes between healthy human individuals. Concerning this clone itself: The target antigen is unknown.

Assay: immunoSEQ multiplex PCR; the TCRdb copy retains only in-frame clones and omits some. In the table there are some 900,000 clones, more than 75% of which are singletons. Germline CDR1 is SNHLY and CDR2 is FYNNEI. With 3 bases removed from V and 8 bases from J, the gap between germline ends came to 16 bases. This CDR3 is 14 amino acids long. Regarding the study as a whole: When naive CD4 clonotypes were compared across a handful of donors, 4% to 6.5% were shared.

V is TRBV2 and J is TRBJ1-2, with TRBD1 as a possible D gene (5 bases). This clonotype was sampled from a man younger than 30 in good health. The material sequenced was memory CD4+ T cells sorted from blood. The subset was: CD45RA-negative fraction. Here the CDR3 DNA reads TGTGCCAGCAGTGAGTTTTTGGGGGGTACCGGCTACACCTTC. This gives the protein CASSEFLGGTGYTF.